This T cell receptor beta chain was documented in a study of blood T cell repertoires in COVID-19. The CDR3 is made up of 14 amino acids. Trimming took 7 bases from V and 6 from J, leaving 16 bases between them. Germline V lookup: CDR1 MNHNY, CDR2 SVGAGI (reference sequence). Data came from immunoSEQ multiplex PCR; TCRdb stores just in-frame clones and leaves some out. The sample has over 250,000 clones, 80% to 90% seen once. The TCR sequence derives from a woman in her seventies with COVID-19, enrolled during active disease. The chain has TRBV6-6 and TRBJ1-5; D is perhaps TRBD1 (5 bases). The specimen sequenced was peripheral blood. This CDR3 reads CASKEQQVSQPQHF. DNA for the CDR3: TGTGCCAGCAAAGAACAACAGGTATCTCAGCCCCAGCATTTT.